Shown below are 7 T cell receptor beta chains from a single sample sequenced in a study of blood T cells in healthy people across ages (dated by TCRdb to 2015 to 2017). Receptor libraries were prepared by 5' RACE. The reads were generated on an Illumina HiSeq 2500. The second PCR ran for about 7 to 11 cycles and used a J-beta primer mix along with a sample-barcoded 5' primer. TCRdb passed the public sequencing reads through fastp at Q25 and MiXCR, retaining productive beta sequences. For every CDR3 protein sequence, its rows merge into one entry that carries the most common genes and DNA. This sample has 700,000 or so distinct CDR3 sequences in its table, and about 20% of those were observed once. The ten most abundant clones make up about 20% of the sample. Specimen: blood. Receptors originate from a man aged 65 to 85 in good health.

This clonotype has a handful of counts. The CDR3 bases are TGTGCCATCGATGAGTCGGGGAGGGGCGAGCAGTTCTTC. It specifies CAIDESGRGEQFF. The chain recombines TRBV10-3 with TRBJ2-5; 7 bases map to TRBD2. The J call may be faulty, since TRBJ2-1 better matches the DNA end. The CDR3 spans 13 residues. Per the germline V gene, CDR1 is ENHRY and CDR2 is SYGVKD.

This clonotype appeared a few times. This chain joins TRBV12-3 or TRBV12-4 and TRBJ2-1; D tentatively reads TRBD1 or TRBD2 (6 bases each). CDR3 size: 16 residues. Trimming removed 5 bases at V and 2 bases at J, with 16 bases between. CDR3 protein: CASSQGGSATYNEQFF. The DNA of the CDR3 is TGTGCCAGCAGTCAAGGGGGGAGCGCTACCTACAATGAGCAGTTCTTC.

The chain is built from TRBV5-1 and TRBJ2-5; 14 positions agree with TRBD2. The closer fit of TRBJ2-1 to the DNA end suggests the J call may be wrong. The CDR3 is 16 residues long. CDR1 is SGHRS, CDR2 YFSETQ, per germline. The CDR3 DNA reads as TGCGCCAGCAGTCAACCCCAGGGACTAGCGGGAGAGGAGCAGTTCTTC. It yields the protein CASSQPQGLAGEEQFF.

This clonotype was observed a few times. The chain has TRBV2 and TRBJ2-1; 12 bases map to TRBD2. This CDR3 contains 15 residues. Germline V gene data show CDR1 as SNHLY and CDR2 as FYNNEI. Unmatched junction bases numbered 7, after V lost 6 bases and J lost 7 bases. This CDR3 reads CASSPTSGRPNEQFF. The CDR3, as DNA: TGTGCCAGCAGCCCGACTAGCGGGAGACCGAATGAGCAGTTCTTC.

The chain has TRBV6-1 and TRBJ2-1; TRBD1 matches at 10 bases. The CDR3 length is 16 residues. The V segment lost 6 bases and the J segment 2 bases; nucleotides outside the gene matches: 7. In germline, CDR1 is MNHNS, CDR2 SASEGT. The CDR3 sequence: CASSKDRGLTYNEQFF. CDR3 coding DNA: TGTGCCAGCAGCAAGGACAGGGGGTTAACCTACAATGAGCAGTTCTTC.

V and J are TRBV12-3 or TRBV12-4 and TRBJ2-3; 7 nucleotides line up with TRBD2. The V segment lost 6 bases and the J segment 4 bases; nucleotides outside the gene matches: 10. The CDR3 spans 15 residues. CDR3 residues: CASRRLAGSPDTQYF. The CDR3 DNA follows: TGTGCCAGCAGGAGACTAGCAGGTAGTCCAGATACGCAGTATTTT.

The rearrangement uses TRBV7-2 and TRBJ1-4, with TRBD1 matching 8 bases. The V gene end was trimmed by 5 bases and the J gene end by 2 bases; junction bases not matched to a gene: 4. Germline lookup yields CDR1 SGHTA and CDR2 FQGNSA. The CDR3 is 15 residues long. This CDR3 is CASSNSGGTNEKLFF. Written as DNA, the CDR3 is TGTGCCAGCAGCAACTCAGGGGGCACTAATGAAAAACTGTTTTTT.